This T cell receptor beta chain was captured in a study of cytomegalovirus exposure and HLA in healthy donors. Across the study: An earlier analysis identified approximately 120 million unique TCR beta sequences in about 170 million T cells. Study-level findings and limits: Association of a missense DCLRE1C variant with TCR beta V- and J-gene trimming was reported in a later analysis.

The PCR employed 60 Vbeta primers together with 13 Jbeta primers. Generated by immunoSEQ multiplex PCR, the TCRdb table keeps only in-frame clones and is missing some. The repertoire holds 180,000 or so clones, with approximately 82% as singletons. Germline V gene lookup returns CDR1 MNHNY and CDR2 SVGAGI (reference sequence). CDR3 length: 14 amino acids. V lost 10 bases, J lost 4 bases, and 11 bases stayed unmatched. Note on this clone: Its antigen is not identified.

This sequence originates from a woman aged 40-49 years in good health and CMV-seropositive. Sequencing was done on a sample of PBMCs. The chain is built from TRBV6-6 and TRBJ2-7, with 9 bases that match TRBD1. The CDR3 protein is CATTPRTGAYEQYF. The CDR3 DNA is TGTGCCACGACTCCACGGACAGGGGCATACGAGCAGTACTTC.